In its sample, the clone carrying this T cell receptor (beta chain) was seen a few times. Its antigen is not known. V dropped 5 bases and J dropped 9; count of bases not matched to a gene: 3. From germline, CDR1 is MNHEY and CDR2 SMNVEV (reference sequence). The CDR3 sequence is 14 residues long. TCRdb re-called the RT-PCR reads with MiXCR, one entry per CDR3 protein. The repertoire consists of roughly 700,000 distinct CDR3 sequences, with approximately 15% occurring once and the leading ten covering 6% to 8%. The data belong to a study of response to subunit inactivated influenza vaccine. General study results and limits: After each seasonal influenza vaccination, few new T cells are recruited, the authors suggested.

Sequenced material: PBMCs from blood, taken roughly 15 days before vaccination. This receptor was identified in a man aged 45-60 years who received an inactivated influenza vaccine. J is TRBJ2-1 and V is TRBV27; 14 bases fit TRBD2. The CDR3 nucleotides are TGTGCCAGCAGTCGGACTAGCGGGAGGTTTGAGCAGTTCTTC. The encoded protein is CASSRTSGRFEQFF.